A selection of T cell receptor beta chains follows, all from one sample in a study of beta chain features in type 1 diabetes. The protocol was immunoSEQ multiplex PCR, while the TCRdb copy is restricted to in-frame clones and leaves out a portion. This sample has roughly 730,000 clones, with around an eighth found just once. The sample comprised naive CD4+ T cells from blood. All receptors come from a man younger than 30 with type 1 diabetes. Both conserved end residues are part of each CDR3. The order of the fields is V gene, J gene, CDR3 protein.

TRBV4-2,TRBJ2-2,CASSQEGLAGTGELFF
TRBV7-9,TRBJ1-3,CASSPDGNTIYF
TRBV6-5,TRBJ1-2,CASSYFGQGTLWTF
TRBV28,TRBJ1-1,CASSTEGQGGTEAFF
TRBV5-8,TRBJ1-2,CASTYSPANYGYTF
TRBV2,TRBJ2-5,CASSSHDRGIWETQYF
TRBV27,TRBJ1-4,CASSNSRTGGDEKLFF
TRBV28,TRBJ2-5,CASRPSGEETQYF
TRBV5-6,TRBJ2-7,CASSHQGRYEQYF
TRBV10-3,TRBJ1-1,CAIGQMNTEAFF
TRBV30,TRBJ1-1,CADGRRGDTEAFF
TRBV18,TRBJ2-5,CASSETSPETQYF
TRBV7-9,TRBJ1-2,CASSLGQGAGYTF
TRBV7-9,TRBJ2-7,CASSQMTGSEQYF
TRBV6-1,TRBJ1-1,CALKVVLLNTEAFF
TRBV4-1,TRBJ2-5,CASSQDVRFQETQYF
TRBV28,TRBJ1-1,CASSFWAGGTLNTEAFF
TRBV14,TRBJ2-7,CASSPTALEQYF
TRBV30,TRBJ1-5,CAWSEGPGGGYSNQPQHF